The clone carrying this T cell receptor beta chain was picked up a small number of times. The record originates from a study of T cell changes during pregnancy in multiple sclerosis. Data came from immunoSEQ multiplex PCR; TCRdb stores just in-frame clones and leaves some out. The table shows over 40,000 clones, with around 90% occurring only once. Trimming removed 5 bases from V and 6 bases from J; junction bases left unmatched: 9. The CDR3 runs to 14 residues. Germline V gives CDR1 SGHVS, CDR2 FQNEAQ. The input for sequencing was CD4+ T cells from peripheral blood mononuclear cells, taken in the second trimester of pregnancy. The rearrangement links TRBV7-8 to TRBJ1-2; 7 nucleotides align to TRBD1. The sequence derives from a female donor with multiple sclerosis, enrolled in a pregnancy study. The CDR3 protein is CASSRQGGRDGYTF. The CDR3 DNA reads TGTGCCAGCAGCCGCCAGGGGGGTAGGGATGGCTACACCTTC.